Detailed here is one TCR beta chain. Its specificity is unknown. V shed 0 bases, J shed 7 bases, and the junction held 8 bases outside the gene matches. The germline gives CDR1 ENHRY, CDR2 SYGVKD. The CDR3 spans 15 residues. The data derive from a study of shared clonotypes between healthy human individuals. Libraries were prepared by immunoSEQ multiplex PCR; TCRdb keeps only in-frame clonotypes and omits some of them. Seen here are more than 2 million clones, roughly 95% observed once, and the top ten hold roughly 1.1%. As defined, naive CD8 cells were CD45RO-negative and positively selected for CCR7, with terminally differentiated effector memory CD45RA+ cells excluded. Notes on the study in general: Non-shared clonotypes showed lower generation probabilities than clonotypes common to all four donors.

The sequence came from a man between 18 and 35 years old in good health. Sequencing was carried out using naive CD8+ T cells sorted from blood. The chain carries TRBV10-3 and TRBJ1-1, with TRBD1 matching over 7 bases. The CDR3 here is CAISESTGSFVEAFF. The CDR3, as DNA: TGTGCCATCAGTGAGTCGACAGGGAGCTTTGTTGAAGCTTTCTTT.